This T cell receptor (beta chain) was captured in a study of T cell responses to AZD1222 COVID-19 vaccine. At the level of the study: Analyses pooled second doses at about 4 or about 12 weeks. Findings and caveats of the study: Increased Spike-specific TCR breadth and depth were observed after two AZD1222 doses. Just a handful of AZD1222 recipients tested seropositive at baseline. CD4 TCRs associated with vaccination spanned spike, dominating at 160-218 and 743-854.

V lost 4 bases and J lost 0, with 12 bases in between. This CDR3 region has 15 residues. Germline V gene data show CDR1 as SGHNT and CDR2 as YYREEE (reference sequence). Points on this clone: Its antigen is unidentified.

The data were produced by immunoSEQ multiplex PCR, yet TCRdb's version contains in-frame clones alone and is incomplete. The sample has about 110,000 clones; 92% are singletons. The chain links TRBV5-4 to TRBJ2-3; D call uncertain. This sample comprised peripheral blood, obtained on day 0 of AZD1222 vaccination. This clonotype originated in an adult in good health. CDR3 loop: CASSVSSTSTDTQYF. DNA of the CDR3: TGTGCCAGCAGCGTCAGTTCAACTAGCACAGATACGCAGTATTTT.